The following is a TCR beta chain sequence with its context. This clone was counted a single time. It lacks a known antigen. Base-call qualities are not available, and no considerably larger clone is one nucleotide away. The CDR3 regions of human TCRbeta chains were analyzed by immunosequencing. On the authors' methods: TCRs in the repertoires were compared against a reference library of SARS-CoV-2-specific TCRs that had been generated with the MIRA antigen-specificity platform. Breadth meant the fraction of unique TCRs that were SARS-CoV-2-associated, whereas depth meant the fraction of total T cells that were SARS-CoV-2-associated. Using the MIRA data, each spike-specific TCR was assigned both to the spike region to which the TCR was reactive and to a CD4 or CD8 class. Log10-transformed breadth and depth values were compared by one-way ANOVA with Sidak's multiple comparisons tests. What TCRdb holds here is the immuneACCESS table cut down to in-frame rearrangements. Part of the clones is not present; checked against another copy, under half of the missing clones reflect an unresolved V gene, and the others are unexplained. V, J and clone size reflect that table, while D and trimming were determined from the DNA. The sample includes some 110,000 clones, with about 86% observed a single time. The ten top clones hold approximately 15% of the sample.

This specimen belongs to a study of T cell responses to AZD1222 COVID-19 vaccine (dated by TCRdb to about 2021). About the study as a whole: A total of under 250 trial participants underwent TCR sequencing, of whom under 220 had received two doses of AZD1222 and roughly 26 had received two doses of the MenACWY control vaccine. Enrollment into the trials was organized by age into subgroups of 18-55, 56-69 and 70-plus years, and those subgroups contained about 160, 30 and 59 TCR-sequenced participants, respectively. Here is what the overall study found, with its caveats: Participants were mostly white British and included more females than males, and it was suggested by the authors that clonal diversity may have been underestimated. The 56-69-year group was small, and its depth increase did not reach significance, likely because of low power. Because no day 14 peak-response samples were available, repertoires were characterized only after the peak T cell response. The vaccine-associated CD4 TCRs covered the entire spike protein, and the dominant responses fell in regions 160-218 and 743-854. Reportedly, close to half of the unique spike-specific TCRs recognized epitopes lying outside the regions that are mutated in the B.1.351 and B.1.1.7 variants. Spike-specific TCR breadth and depth rose significantly after two AZD1222 doses compared with day 0 and with MenACWY recipients. Conclusions about previously exposed vaccinees were limited because only five to seven AZD1222 recipients were SARS-CoV-2 seropositive at baseline.

From the cysteine up to the phenylalanine, the CDR3 has a length of 16 residues. Only CDR3 DNA is held: 48 bases, read in frame from base 1. The germline ends are 14 bases apart after V is trimmed by 1 base and J by 1 base. The germline V gene (reference sequence) gives CDR1 as SGHKS and CDR2 as YYEKEE. Explained via the paper, the time point label denotes: about 28 days (+/-7) after the second vaccine dose. Because spike-specific TCR depth and breadth did not differ between the two schedules, AZD1222 recipients who got a second dose at roughly 4 weeks were pooled with those who got a second dose at roughly 12 weeks. The vaccinee samples were drawn from two UK trials, COV001 and COV002, one of which was a single-blind randomized controlled phase 2/3 trial testing AZD1222 (ChAdOx1 nCoV-19) in healthy adults. For TCRbeta chain sequencing, PBMC samples were collected from trial participants at day 0 and at day 28 after the second dose.

This TCR came from an adult who received the AZD1222 COVID-19 vaccine. The V and J segments used are TRBV5-5 and TRBJ1-1; the D gene identity is not certain. Sequenced material: peripheral blood, taken 28 days after the second AZD1222 dose. Here is the DNA: TGTGCCAGCAGCTTGCTAGCCCTAGTGCCGAACACTGAAGCTTTCTTT. This yields the protein CASSLLALVPNTEAFF.